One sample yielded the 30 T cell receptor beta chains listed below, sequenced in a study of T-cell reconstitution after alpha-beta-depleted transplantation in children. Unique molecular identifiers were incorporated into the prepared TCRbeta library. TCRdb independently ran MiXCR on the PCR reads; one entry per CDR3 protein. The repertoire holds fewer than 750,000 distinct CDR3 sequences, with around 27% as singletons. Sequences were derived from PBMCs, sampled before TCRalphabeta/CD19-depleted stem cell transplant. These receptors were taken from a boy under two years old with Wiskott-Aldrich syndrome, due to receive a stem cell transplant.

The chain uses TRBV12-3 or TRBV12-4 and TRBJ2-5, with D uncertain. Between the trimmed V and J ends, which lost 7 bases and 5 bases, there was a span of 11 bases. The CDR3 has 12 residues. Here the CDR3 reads CASTSSYETQYF. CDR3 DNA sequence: TGTGCCAGCACCTCTTCCTACGAGACCCAGTACTTC.

CDR3 sequence (DNA): TGTGCCAGCAGCGTCCGAGACTTGAGCACCGGGGAGCTGTTTTTT. It is translated as CASSVRDLSTGELFF. The chain links TRBV9 to TRBJ2-2; D remains unclear. V lost 2 bases to trimming and J lost 4 bases, with 12 bases between them. The CDR3 consists of 15 residues. CDR1 and CDR2 from the germline V gene are SGDLS and YYNGEE.

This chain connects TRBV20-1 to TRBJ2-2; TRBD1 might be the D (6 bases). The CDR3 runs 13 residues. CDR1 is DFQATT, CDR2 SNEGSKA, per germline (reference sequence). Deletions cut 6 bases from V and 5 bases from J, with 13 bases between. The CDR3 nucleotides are TGCAGTGCGGTCAGGGGTCCAACCGGGGAGCTGTTTTTT. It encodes CSAVRGPTGELFF.

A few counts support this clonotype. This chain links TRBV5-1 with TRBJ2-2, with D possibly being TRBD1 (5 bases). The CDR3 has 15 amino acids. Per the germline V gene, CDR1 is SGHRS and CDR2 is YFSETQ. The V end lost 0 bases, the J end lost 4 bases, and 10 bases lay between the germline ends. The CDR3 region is CASSLEGEFTGELFF. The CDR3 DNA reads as TGCGCCAGCAGCTTGGAAGGGGAATTCACCGGGGAGCTGTTTTTT.

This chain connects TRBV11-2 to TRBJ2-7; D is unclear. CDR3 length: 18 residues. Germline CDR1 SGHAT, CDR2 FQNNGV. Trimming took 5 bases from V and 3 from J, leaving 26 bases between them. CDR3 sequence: CASSPPLISSPYIYEQYF. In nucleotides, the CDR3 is TGTGCCAGCAGCCCGCCCTTGATTTCTAGTCCATACATCTACGAGCAGTACTTC.

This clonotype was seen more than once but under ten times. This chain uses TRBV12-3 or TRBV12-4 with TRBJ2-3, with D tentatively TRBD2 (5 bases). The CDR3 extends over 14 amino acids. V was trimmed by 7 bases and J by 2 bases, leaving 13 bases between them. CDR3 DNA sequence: TGTGCCAGCACCCAGGAGGAGGCCACAGATACGCAGTATTTT. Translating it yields CASTQEEATDTQYF.

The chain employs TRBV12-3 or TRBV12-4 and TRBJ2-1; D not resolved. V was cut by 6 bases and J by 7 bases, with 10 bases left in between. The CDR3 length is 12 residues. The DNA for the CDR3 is TGTGCCAGCAGCCCCCGTAGGAATGAGCAGTTCTTC. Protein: CASSPRRNEQFF.

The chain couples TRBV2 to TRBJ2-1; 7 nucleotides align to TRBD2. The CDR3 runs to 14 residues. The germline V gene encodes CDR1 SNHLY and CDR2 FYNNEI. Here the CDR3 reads CANRGDSSYNEQFF. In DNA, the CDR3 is TGTGCGAACCGGGGGGATTCGAGTTACAATGAGCAGTTCTTC.

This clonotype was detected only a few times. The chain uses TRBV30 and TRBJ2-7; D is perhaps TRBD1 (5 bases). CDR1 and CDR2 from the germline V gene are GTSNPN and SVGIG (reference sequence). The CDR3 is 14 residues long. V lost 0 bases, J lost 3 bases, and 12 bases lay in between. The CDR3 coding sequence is TGTGCCTGGAGTGTGGGGCTCATAAACTACGAGCAGTACTTC. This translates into CAWSVGLINYEQYF.

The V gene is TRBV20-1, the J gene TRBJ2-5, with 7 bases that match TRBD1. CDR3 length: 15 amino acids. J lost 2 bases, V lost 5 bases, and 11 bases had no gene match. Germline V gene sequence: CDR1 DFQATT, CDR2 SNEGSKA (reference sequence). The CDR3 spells CSAPLGTGEQETQYF. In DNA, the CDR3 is TGCAGTGCTCCCCTCGGCACAGGGGAACAAGAGACCCAGTACTTC.

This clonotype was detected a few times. DNA of the CDR3: TGCAGTGCCCTAGCGGTCCGGGACAGGGGAGGCTACACCTTC. Translating gives CSALAVRDRGGYTF. The chain couples TRBV20-1 to TRBJ1-2; 10 bases line up with TRBD1. V lost 6 bases to trimming and J lost 8 bases; unmatched junction nucleotides: 12. Per the germline V gene, CDR1 is DFQATT and CDR2 is SNEGSKA (reference sequence). The CDR3 sequence is 14 residues long.

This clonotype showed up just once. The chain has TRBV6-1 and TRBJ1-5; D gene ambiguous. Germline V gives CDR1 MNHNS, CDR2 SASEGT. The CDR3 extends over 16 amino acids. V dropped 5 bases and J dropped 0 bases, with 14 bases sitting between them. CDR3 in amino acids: CASSRLDVYSNQPQHF. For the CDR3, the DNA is TGTGCCAGCAGTAGACTTGACGTTTATAGCAATCAGCCCCAGCATTTT.

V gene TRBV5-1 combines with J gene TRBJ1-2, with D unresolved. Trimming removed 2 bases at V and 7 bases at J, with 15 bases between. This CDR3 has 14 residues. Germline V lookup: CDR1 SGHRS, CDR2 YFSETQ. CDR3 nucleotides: TGCGCCAGCAGCTTCGGGCAAAACAGAGGTGGCTACACCTTC. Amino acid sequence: CASSFGQNRGGYTF.

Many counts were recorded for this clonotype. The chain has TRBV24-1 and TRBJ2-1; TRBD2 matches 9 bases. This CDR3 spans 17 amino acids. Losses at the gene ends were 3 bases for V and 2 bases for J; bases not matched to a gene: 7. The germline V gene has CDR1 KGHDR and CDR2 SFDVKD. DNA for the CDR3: TGTGCCACCAGTGATGGAGCGGGAGGTAGCGCCTACAATGAGCAGTTCTTC. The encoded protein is CATSDGAGGSAYNEQFF.

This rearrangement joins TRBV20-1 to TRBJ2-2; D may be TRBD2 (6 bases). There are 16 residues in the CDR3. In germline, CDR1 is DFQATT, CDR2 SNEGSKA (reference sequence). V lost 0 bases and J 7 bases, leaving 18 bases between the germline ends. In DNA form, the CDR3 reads TGCAGTGCTAGAGATCTCCTCGCGGGATCTTTCGGGGAGCTGTTTTTT. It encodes CSARDLLAGSFGELFF.

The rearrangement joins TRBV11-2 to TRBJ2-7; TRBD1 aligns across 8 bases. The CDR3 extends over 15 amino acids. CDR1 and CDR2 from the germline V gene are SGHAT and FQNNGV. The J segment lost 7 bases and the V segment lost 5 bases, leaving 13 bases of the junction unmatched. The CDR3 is CASSRYSDRAKEQYF. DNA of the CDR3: TGTGCCAGCAGCCGTTACTCGGACAGGGCAAAAGAGCAGTACTTC. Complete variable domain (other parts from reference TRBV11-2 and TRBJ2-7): EAGVAQSPRYKIIEKRQSVAFWCNPISGHATLYWYQQILGQGPKLLIQFQNNGVVDDSQLPKDRFSAERLKGVDSTLKIQPAKLEDSAVYLCASSRYSDRAKEQYFGPGTRLTVT.

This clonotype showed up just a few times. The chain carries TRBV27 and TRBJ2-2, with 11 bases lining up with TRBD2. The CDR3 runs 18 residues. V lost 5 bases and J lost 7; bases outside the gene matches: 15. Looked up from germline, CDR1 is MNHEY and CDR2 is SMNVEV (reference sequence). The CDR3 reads CASSLRATSGKGGGELFF. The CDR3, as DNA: TGTGCCAGCAGTCTAAGGGCGACTAGCGGGAAAGGTGGCGGGGAGCTGTTTTTT.

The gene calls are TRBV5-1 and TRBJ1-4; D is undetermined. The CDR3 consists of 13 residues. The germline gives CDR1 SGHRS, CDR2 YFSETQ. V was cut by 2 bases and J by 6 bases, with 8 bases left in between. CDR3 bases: TGCGCCAGCAGCTTTGGAGGAGATGAAAAACTGTTTTTT. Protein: CASSFGGDEKLFF.

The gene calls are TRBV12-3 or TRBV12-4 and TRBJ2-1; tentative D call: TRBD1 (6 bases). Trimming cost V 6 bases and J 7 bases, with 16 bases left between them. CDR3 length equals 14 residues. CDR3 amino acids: CASSRTGHMNEQFF. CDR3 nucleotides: TGTGCCAGCAGCCGAACGGGACACATGAATGAGCAGTTCTTC.

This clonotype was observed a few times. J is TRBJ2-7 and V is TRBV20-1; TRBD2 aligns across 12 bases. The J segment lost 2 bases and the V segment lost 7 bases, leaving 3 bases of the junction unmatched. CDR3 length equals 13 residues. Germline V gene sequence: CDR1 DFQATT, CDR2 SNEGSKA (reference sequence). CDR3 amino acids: CSGLAGGPYEQYF. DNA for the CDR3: TGCAGTGGTCTAGCGGGAGGGCCCTACGAGCAGTACTTC.

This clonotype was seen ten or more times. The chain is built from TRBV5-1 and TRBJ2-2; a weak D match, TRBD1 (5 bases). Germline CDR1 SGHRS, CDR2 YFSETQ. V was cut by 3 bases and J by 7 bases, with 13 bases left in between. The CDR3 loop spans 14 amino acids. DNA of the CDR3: TGCGCCAGCAGCTGGATAGGGGCTAGCGGGGAGCTGTTTTTT. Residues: CASSWIGASGELFF.

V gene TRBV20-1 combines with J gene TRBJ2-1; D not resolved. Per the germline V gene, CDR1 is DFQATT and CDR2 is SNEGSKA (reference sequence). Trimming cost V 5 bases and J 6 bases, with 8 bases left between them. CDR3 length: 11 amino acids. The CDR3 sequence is CSAGVSNEQFF. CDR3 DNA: TGCAGTGCTGGGGTTAGCAATGAGCAGTTCTTC.

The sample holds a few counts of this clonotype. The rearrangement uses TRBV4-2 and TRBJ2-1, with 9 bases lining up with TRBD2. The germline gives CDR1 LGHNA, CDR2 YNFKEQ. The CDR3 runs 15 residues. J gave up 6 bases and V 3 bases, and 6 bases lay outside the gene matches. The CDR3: CASSQGTSNSNEQFF. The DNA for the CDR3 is TGTGCCAGCAGCCAGGGGACTAGCAACTCCAATGAGCAGTTCTTC.

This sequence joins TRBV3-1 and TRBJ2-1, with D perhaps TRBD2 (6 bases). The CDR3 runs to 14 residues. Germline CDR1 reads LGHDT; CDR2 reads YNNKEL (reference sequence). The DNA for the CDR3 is TGTACTCGTGGCGGGACTCACTTTCACAATGAGCAGTTCTTC. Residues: CTRGGTHFHNEQFF.

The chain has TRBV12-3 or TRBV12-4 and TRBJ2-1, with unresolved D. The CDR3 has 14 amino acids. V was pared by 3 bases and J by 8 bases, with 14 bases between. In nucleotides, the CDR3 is TGTGCCAGCAGTTTTTTTAGGGCGGTCGATGAGCAGTTCTTC. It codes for CASSFFRAVDEQFF.

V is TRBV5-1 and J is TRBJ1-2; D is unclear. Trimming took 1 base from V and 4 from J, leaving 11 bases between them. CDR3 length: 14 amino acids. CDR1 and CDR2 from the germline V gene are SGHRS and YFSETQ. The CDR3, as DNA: TGCGCCAGCAGCTTGTTCGTCCCGGGCTATGGCTACACCTTC. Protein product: CASSLFVPGYGYTF.

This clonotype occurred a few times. CDR3 protein: CSLAERANRQETQYF. CDR3 nucleotide sequence: TGCAGCCTCGCGGAGAGAGCCAACCGACAAGAGACCCAGTACTTC. The chain employs TRBV29-1 and TRBJ2-5; the D is unclear. V was pared by 8 bases and J by 2 bases, with 21 bases between. Germline CDR1 reads SQVTM; CDR2 reads ANQGSEA. CDR3 size: 15 residues. Based on the CDR3 plus reference TRBV29-1 and TRBJ2-5, the full variable domain is SAVISQKPSRDICQRGTSLTIQCQVDSQVTMMFWYRQQPGQSLTLIATANQGSEATYESGFVIDKFPISRPNLTFSTLTVSNMSPEDSSIYLCSLAERANRQETQYFGPGTRLLVL.

CDR3: CASSELVLASQETQYF. CDR3 in DNA: TGTGCCAGCAGTGAATTGGTCCTAGCGAGTCAAGAGACCCAGTACTTC. The V call is TRBV25-1, the J call TRBJ2-5; tentative D call: TRBD2 (6 bases). Germline V lookup: CDR1 MGHDK, CDR2 SYGVNS. V lost 1 base and J lost 2, with 14 bases in between. CDR3 length equals 16 residues.

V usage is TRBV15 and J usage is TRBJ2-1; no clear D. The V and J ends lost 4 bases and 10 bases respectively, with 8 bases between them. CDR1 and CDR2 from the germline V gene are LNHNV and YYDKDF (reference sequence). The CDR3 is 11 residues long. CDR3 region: CATSTFREQFF. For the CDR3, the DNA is TGTGCCACCAGCACTTTCCGGGAGCAGTTCTTC. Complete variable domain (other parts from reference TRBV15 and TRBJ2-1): DAMVIQNPRYQVTQFGKPVTLSCSQTLNHNVMYWYQQKSSQAPKLLFHYYDKDFNNEADTPDNFQSRRPNTSFCFLDIRSPGLGDTAMYLCATSTFREQFFGPGTRLTVL.

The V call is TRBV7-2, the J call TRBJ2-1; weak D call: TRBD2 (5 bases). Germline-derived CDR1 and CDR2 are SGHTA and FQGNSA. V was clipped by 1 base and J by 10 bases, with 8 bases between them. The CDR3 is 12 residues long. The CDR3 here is CASSLVLVEQFF. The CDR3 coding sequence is TGTGCCAGCAGCTTAGTACTAGTGGAGCAGTTCTTC.